The next 2 T cell receptor beta chains were all read from a single sample in a study of Ad26.COV2.S vaccination and SARS-CoV-2 variants. Measured with immunoSEQ multiplex PCR; TCRdb has only the in-frame clones, and not every one. Among fewer than 400,000 clones, almost 90% were seen once, and the ten largest hold 5.5%. The treatment is: 19 received Ad26.COV2.S at low or high dose, single or two shots; about 5 received placebo; per-sample allocation not given. Sampling was done on day 63 after the first vaccine or placebo injection. Sequenced material: peripheral blood, taken in a trial of Ad26.COV2.S vaccine versus placebo. The receptor set was obtained from a person aged 18-60 years who received the Ad26.COV2.S COVID-19 vaccine or a placebo.

This chain connects TRBV29-1 to TRBJ2-1; D is unclear. The V and J ends lost 4 bases and 3 bases respectively, with 4 bases between them. CDR3 length: 11 residues. Germline CDR1 SQVTM, CDR2 ANQGSEA. Here the CDR3 reads CSVGIYNEQFF. CDR3 in DNA: TGCAGCGTTGGGATCTACAATGAGCAGTTCTTC.

V and J are TRBV18 and TRBJ1-2; D is possibly TRBD1 (6 bases). Germline CDR1 KGHSH, CDR2 LQKENI. V was pared by 2 bases and J by 7 bases, with 11 bases between. The length of the CDR3 is 13 residues. Here the CDR3 DNA reads TGTGCCAGCTCACCAGGGGGACAAACTGGCTACACCTTC. Amino acid sequence: CASSPGGQTGYTF.